The clone carrying this T cell receptor (beta chain) has at least ten counts. Each CDR3 protein is one row after TCRdb ran MiXCR on the 5' RACE reads. Among about 70,000 distinct CDR3 sequences listed, under 5.5% were seen once. The data originate from a study of neurological immune-mediated disorders. Per the germline V gene, CDR1 is SNHLY and CDR2 is FYNNEI. With 6 bases removed from V and 8 bases from J, the gap between germline ends came to 13 bases. This CDR3 has 13 amino acids. The unsorted libraries had their origin in 2 million PBMCs stored at -80 C. The sequencing sample was made of PBMCs. The chain uses TRBV2 and TRBJ1-4; D is possibly TRBD1 (5 bases). The sequence came from an older woman with multiple sclerosis. The CDR3 nucleotides read TGTGCCAGCAGAGGGACCGCTGGGGAAAAACTGTTTTTT. Amino acid sequence: CASRGTAGEKLFF.